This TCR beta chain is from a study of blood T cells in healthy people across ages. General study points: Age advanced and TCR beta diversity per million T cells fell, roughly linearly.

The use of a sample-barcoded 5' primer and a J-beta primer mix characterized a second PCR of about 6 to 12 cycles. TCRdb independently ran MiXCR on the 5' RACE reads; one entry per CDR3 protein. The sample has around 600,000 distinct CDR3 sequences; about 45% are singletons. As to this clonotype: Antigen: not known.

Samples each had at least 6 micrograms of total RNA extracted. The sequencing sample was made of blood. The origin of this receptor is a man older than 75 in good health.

The CDR3: CASSSLVGEQYF. In DNA, the CDR3 is TGTGCCAGCAGCTCGTTAGTAGGCGAGCAGTACTTC. The chain uses TRBV7-2 and TRBJ2-7; D ambiguous. V lost 4 bases to trimming and J lost 6 bases, with 10 bases between them. The CDR3 spans 12 residues. Germline-derived CDR1 and CDR2 are SGHTA and FQGNSA.